This TCR beta chain was documented in a study of T cell changes during pregnancy in multiple sclerosis. Assay: immunoSEQ multiplex PCR; the TCRdb copy retains only in-frame clones and omits some. The profile shows 40,000 or so clones, about 94% of them singletons. This CDR3 is built from 14 residues. Per the germline V gene, CDR1 is MNHNS and CDR2 is SASEGT. Trimming took 4 bases from V and 3 from J; bases not matched to a gene: 2. The sample consisted of CD8+ T cells from peripheral blood mononuclear cells, taken in the third trimester of pregnancy. The sequence came from a female donor with multiple sclerosis, enrolled in a pregnancy study. The chain uses TRBV6-1 and TRBJ2-2; 7 bases fit TRBD2. The CDR3 spells CASSGGGDTGELFF. In DNA form, the CDR3 reads TGTGCCAGCAGTGGGGGAGGGGACACCGGGGAGCTGTTTTTT.